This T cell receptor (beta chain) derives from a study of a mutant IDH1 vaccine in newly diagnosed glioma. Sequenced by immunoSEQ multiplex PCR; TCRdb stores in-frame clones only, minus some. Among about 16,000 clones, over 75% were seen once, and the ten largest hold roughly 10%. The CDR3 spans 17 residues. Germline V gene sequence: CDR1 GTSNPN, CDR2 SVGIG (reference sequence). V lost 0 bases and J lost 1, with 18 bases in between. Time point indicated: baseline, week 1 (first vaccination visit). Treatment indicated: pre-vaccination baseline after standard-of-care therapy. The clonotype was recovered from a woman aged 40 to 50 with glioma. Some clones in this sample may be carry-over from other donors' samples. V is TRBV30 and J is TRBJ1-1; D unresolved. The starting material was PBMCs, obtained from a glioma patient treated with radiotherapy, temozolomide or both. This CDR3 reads CAWSVRGLLSGNTEAFF. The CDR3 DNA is TGTGCCTGGAGTGTACGAGGCCTTCTAAGCGGGAACACTGAAGCTTTCTTT.